This T cell receptor beta chain is from a study of post-analysis software for immune sequencing data. Across the whole study: The patients showed relapsing-remitting, secondary progressive and progressive-relapsing multiple sclerosis courses. General study findings and limits: There was significantly lower normalized Chao1 diversity in multiple sclerosis patients than in controls. Controls showed lower frequencies than patients for roughly five TRBV segments, and TRBV5-6, TRBV5-1 and TRBV20-1 were among these. The F measure placed samples prepared in the same batch into strongly shared clusters.

Germline V CDR1 and CDR2: SQVTM, ANQGSEA. V was pared by 5 bases and J by 3 bases, with 12 bases between. The length of the CDR3 is 13 residues. Concerning this clonotype: Its antigen is as yet unknown.

Unique molecular identifiers tagged the TCR beta cDNA libraries. A single record per CDR3 protein comes from TCRdb applying MiXCR to the PCR reads. This repertoire shows hundreds of thousands of distinct CDR3 sequences, approximately 53% found once; its top ten account for approximately 4.4%. This clonotype originated in a girl under 18 with multiple sclerosis. Sequencing was done on a sample of blood. This chain uses TRBV29-1 with TRBJ2-3; TRBD1 might be the D (6 bases). CDR3 in amino acids: CSVTGSATDTQYF. The CDR3 DNA reads TGCAGCGTTACAGGGAGTGCAACAGATACGCAGTATTTT.